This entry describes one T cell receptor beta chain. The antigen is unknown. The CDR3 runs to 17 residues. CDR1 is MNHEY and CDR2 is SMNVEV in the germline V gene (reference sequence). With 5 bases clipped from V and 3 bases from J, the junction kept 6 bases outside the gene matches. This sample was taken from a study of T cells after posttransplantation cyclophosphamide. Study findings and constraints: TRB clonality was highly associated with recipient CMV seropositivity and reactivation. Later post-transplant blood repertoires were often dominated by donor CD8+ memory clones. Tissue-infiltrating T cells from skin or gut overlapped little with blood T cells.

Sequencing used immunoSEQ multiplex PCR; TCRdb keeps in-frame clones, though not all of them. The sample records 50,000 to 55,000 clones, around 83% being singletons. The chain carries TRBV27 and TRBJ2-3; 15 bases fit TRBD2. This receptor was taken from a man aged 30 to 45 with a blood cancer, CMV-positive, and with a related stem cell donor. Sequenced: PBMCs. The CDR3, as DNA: TGTGCCAGCAGTCCTGGACTAGCGGGAGGGTGGACAGATACGCAGTATTTT. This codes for CASSPGLAGGWTDTQYF.